This TCR beta chain is drawn from a study of blood T cell repertoires in COVID-19. The data were produced by immunoSEQ multiplex PCR, yet TCRdb's version contains in-frame clones alone and is incomplete. The sample carries some 260,000 clones, 65% to 80% recorded once. Germline V CDR1 and CDR2: ENHRY, SYGVKD. V lost 5 bases, J lost 3 bases, and 16 bases lay in between. CDR3 length: 15 residues. The specimen sequenced was peripheral blood. The TCR originated in a woman aged 40-49 years with active or convalescent COVID-19. V is TRBV10-3 and J is TRBJ1-1, with D perhaps TRBD1 (5 bases). For the CDR3, the DNA is TGTGCCATCAGTCGATCCGGTGGGGCGGACACTGAAGCTTTCTTT. Protein product: CAISRSGGADTEAFF.